The source of this T cell receptor (beta chain) is a study of regulatory T cells in long-lasting Graves disease. Germline CDR1 and CDR2: DFQATT and SNEGSKA (reference sequence). The CDR3 is 13 residues long. V was shortened by 5 bases and J by 1 base, with 6 bases between the two germline ends. Time point defined: persistent/refractory GD, antithyroid drugs over 5 years with positive TRAb. Isolated PBMC RNA provided the starting material for the TCR library. With regard to this clonotype: Its target is not known.

Assembly of TCR beta libraries relied on iRepertoire HTBI primers together with Arm-PCR of CDR3 regions. Using its own MiXCR run on the multiplex PCR reads, TCRdb lists one record per CDR3 protein. The table includes approximately 400,000 distinct CDR3 sequences, less than 25% detected once. Regarding the study as a whole: Thyroid tissue went unstudied; only peripheral blood was examined.

The clonotype comes from a female donor with Graves disease. The chain recombines TRBV20-1 with TRBJ2-6, with unresolved D. Sequenced here: peripheral blood mononuclear cells (PBMCs), sampled when the disease was refractory, from a patient treated with antithyroid drugs. The CDR3, as DNA: TGCAGTGCTTGGGCGTCTGGGGCCAACGTCCTGACTTTC. Encoded protein: CSAWASGANVLTF.